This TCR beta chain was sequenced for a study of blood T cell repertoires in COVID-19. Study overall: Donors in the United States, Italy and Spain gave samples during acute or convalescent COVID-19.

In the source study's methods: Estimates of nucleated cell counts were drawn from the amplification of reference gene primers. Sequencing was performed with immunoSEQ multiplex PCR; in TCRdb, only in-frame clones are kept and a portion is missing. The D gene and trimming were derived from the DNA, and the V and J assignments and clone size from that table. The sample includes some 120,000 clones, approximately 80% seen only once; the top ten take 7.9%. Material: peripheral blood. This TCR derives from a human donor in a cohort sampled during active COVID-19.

Here the CDR3 DNA reads TGTGCCAGCAGCAGGGACAGGGGGTTCTCCTACGAGCAGTACTTC. It translates to CASSRDRGFSYEQYF. The chain employs TRBV5-6 and TRBJ2-7, with TRBD1 identical over 11 bases. This CDR3 contains 15 residues. Trimming cost V 4 bases and J 0 bases; bases outside gene matches: 3. Germline V lookup: CDR1 SGHDT, CDR2 YYEEEE.